This T cell receptor (beta chain) was observed in a study of human T cells and chemical hapten exposure. Broader study findings: There was a positive correlation between PT1 expanded TCR counts and patch test score. No change in TCRs above 1 in 1000 frequency was produced by DPC sensitization.

This clonotype was observed a few times. Its target is unknown. Time point meaning: pre-sensitization, week 0. Treatment defined: therapeutic diphenylcyclopropenone sensitization with weekly scalp DPC. The CDR3 runs 13 residues. Trimming stripped 3 bases from V and 1 base from J, with 7 bases between. CDR1 and CDR2 from the germline V gene are WSHSY and SAAADI. Library construction involved attaching unique molecular identifiers to individual cDNA molecules, which allowed quantitative, reproducible TCR counting. TCRdb ran MiXCR on the RACE reads and lists one entry per CDR3 protein. The sample holds approximately 180,000 distinct CDR3 sequences, roughly 30% seen once.

This receptor was obtained from a woman in her twenties or thirties with alopecia areata. Some clones in this sample may be carry-over from other donors' samples. Source: whole blood, taken in connection with sensitization to the hapten diphenylcyclopropenone (DPC). The chain combines TRBV10-2 with TRBJ2-7; D remains ambiguous. CDR3 DNA: TGCGCCAGCAGTGATTCTCCATCCTACGAGCAGTACTTC. This sequence encodes CASSDSPSYEQYF.